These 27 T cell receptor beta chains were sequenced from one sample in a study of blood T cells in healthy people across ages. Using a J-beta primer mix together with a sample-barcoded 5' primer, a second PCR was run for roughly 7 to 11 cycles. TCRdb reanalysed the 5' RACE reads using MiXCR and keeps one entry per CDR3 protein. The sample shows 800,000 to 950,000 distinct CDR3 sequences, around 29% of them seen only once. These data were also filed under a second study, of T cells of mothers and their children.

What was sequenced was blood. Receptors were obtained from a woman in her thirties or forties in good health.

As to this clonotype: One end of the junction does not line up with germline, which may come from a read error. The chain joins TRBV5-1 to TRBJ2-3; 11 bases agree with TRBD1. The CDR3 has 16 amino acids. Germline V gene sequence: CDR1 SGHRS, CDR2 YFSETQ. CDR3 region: CVSGNGQGAFTDTQYF. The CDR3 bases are TGCGTCAGCGGCAACGGACAGGGGGCCTTCACAGATACGCAGTATTTT.

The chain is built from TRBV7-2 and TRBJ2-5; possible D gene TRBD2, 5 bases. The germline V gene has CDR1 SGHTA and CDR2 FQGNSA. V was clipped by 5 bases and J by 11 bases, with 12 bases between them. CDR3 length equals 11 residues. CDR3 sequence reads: CASSARWEQYF. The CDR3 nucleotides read TGTGCCAGCAGCGCACGCTGGGAGCAGTACTTC.

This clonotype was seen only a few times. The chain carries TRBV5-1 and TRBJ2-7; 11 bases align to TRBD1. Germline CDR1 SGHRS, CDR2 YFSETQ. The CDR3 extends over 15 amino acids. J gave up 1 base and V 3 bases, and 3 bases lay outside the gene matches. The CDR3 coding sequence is TGCGCCAGCAGCTGGGGACAGGGGGGTTCCTACGAGCAGTACTTC. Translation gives CASSWGQGGSYEQYF.

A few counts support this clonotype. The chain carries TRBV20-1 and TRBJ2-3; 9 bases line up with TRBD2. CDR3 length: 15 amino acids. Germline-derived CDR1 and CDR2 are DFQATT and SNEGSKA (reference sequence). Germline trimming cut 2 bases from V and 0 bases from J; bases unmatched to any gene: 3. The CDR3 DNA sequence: TGCAGTGCTAGACAGACTAGCGGAAGCACAGATACGCAGTATTTT. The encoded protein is CSARQTSGSTDTQYF.

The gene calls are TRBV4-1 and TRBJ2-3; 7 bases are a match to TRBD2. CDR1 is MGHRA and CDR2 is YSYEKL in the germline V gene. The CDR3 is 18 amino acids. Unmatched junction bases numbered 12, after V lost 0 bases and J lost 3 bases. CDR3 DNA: TGCGCCAGCAGCCAAGAAAGGCACCGGGGACTATCGACAGATACGCAGTATTTT. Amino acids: CASSQERHRGLSTDTQYF.

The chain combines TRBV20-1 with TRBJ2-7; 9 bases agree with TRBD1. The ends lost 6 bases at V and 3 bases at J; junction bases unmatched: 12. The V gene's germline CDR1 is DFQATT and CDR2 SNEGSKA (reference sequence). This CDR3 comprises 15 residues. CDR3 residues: CSARLGTGQSYEQYF. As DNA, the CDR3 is TGCAGTGCCAGACTTGGGACAGGGCAAAGCTACGAGCAGTACTTC.

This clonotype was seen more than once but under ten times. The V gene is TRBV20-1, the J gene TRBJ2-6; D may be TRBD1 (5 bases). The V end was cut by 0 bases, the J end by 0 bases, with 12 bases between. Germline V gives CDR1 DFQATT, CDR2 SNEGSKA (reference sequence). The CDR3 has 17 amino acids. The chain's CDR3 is CSARDGHKVSGANVLTF. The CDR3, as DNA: TGCAGTGCTAGAGACGGACACAAGGTCTCTGGGGCCAACGTCCTGACTTTC.

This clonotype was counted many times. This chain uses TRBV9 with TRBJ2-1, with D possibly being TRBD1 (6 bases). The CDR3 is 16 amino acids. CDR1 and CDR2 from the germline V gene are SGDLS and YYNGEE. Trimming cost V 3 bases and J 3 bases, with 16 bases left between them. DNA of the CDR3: TGTGCCAGCAGCGGACTCGAAACAGGGATCTACAATGAGCAGTTCTTC. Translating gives CASSGLETGIYNEQFF.

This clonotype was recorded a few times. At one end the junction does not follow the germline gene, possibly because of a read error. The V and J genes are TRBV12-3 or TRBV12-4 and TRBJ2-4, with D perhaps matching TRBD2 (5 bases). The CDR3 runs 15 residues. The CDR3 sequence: CASSLRHLAKNTQYF. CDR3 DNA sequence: TGTGCCAGCAGTTTACGACATCTAGCCAAAAACACTCAGTACTTC.

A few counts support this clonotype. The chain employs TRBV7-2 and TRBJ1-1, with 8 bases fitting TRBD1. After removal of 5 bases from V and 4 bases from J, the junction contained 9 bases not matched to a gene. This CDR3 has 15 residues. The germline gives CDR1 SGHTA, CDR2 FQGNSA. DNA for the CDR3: TGTGCCAGCAGCCCACGATTGGACAGGGCCACTGAAGCTTTCTTT. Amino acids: CASSPRLDRATEAFF.

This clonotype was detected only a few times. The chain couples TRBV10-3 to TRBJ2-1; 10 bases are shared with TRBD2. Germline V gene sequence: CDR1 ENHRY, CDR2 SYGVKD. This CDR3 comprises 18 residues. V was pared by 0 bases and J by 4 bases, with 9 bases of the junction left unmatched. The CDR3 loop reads CAISESTRGSGGYNEQFF. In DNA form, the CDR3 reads TGTGCCATCAGTGAGTCGACTCGGGGTAGCGGGGGGTACAATGAGCAGTTCTTC.

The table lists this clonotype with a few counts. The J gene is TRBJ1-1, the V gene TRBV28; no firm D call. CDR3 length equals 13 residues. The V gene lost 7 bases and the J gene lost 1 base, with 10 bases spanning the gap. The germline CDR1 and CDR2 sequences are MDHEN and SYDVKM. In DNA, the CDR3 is TGTGCCAGCACCCCGCACGGGAACACTGAAGCTTTCTTT. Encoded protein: CASTPHGNTEAFF.

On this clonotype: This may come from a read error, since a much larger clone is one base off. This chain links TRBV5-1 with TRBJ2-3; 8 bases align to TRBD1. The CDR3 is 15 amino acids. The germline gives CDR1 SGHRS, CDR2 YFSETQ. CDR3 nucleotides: TGCGCCAGCAGCCAGGACAGGGCTAGCACAGGTACGCAGTATTTT. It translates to CASSQDRASTGTQYF.

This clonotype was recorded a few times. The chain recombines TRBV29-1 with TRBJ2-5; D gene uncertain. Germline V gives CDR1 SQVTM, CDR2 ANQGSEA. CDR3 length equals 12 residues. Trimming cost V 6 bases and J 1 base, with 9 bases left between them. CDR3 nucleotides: TGCAGCGTGTTCCCGGGCCAAGAGACCCAGTACTTC. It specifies CSVFPGQETQYF.

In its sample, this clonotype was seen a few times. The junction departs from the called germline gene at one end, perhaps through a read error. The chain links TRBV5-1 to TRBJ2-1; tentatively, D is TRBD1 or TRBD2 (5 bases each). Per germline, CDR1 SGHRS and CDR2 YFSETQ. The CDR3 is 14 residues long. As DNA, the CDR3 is TGCGCCAGCGGGGGTGGGGGAGCCTACAATGAGCGGTTCTTC. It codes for CASGGGGAYNERFF.

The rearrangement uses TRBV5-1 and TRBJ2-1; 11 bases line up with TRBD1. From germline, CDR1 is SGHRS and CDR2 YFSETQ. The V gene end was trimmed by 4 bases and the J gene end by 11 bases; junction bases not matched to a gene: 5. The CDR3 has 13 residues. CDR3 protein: CASSDGQGAKQFF. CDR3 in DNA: TGCGCCAGCAGCGACGGACAGGGGGCGAAGCAGTTCTTC.

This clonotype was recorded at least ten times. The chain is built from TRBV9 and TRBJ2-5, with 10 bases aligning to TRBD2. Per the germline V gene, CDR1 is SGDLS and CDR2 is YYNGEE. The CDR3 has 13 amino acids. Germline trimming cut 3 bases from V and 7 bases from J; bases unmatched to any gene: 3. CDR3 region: CASSASGGGTQYF. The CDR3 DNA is TGTGCCAGCAGCGCTAGCGGGGGAGGGACCCAGTACTTC.

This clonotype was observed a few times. CDR3 loop: CASSRTPFYGYTF. The CDR3 DNA reads TGTGCCAGCAGCCGGACACCTTTCTATGGCTACACCTTC. The genes are TRBV7-9 and TRBJ1-2, with a possible D match to TRBD1 (5 bases). With 5 bases removed from V and 4 bases from J, the gap between germline ends came to 11 bases. Germline V gene lookup returns CDR1 SEHNR and CDR2 FQNEAQ (reference sequence). The CDR3 sequence is 13 residues long.

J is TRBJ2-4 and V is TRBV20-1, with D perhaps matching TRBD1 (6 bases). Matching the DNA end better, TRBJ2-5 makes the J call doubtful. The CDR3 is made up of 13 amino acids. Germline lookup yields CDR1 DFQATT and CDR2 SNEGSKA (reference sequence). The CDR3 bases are TGCAGTGCTCGCGACAGGTTGGGGGAGACCCAGTACTTC. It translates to CSARDRLGETQYF.

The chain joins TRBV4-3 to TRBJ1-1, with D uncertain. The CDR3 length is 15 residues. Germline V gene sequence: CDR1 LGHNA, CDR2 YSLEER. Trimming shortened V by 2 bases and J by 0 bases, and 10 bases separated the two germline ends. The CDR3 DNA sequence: TGCGCCAGCAGCCAAAGTGACCCAGTGAACACTGAAGCTTTCTTT. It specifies CASSQSDPVNTEAFF.

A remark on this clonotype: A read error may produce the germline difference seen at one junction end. The CDR3 sequence is CAGSLIQGAKNIQYF. CDR3 nucleotide sequence: TGTGCCGGCAGTTTGATACAGGGAGCCAAAAACATTCAGTACTTC. The chain is built from TRBV12-3 or TRBV12-4 and TRBJ2-4, with D maybe TRBD1 (6 bases). The CDR3 loop spans 15 amino acids.

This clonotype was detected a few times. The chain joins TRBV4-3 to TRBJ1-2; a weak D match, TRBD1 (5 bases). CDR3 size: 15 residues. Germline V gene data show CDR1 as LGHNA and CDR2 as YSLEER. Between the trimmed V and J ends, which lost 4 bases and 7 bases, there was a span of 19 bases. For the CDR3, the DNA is TGCGCCAGCAGCCCTACAGGTGGGCTACGCTGTGGCTACACCTTC. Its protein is CASSPTGGLRCGYTF.

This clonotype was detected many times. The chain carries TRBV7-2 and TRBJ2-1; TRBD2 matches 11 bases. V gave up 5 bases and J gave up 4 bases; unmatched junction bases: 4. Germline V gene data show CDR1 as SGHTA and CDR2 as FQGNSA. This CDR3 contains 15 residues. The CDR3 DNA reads TGTGCCAGCAGCAAGACTAGCGGGGTTTACAATGAGCAGTTCTTC. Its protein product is CASSKTSGVYNEQFF.

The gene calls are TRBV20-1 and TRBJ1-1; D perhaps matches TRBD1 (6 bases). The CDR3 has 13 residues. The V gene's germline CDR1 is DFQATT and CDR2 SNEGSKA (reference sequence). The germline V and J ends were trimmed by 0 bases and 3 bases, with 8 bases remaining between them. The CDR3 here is CSARDRGHTEAFF. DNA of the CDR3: TGCAGTGCTAGAGACAGGGGACACACTGAAGCTTTCTTT.

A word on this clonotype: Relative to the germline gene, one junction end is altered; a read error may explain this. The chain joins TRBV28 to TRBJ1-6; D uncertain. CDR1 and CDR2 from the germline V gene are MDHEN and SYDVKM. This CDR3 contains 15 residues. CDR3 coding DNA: TGTGCCGGCAGAAGCAGGAGCTCCTATAATTCACCCCTCCACTTT. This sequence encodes CAGRSRSSYNSPLHF.

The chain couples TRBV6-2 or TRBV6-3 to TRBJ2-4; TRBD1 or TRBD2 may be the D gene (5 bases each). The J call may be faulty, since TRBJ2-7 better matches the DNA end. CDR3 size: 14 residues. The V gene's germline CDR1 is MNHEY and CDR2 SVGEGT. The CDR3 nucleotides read TGTGCCAGTATCCGGGACGACCTGAACTACGAGCAGTACTTC. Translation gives CASIRDDLNYEQYF.

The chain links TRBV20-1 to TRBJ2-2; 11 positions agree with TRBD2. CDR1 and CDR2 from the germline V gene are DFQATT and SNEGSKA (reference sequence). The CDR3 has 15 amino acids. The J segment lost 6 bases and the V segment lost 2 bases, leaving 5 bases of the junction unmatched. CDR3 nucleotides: TGCAGTGCTAGAAACCGACTAGCGGGATCCGGGGAGCTGTTTTTT. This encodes CSARNRLAGSGELFF.